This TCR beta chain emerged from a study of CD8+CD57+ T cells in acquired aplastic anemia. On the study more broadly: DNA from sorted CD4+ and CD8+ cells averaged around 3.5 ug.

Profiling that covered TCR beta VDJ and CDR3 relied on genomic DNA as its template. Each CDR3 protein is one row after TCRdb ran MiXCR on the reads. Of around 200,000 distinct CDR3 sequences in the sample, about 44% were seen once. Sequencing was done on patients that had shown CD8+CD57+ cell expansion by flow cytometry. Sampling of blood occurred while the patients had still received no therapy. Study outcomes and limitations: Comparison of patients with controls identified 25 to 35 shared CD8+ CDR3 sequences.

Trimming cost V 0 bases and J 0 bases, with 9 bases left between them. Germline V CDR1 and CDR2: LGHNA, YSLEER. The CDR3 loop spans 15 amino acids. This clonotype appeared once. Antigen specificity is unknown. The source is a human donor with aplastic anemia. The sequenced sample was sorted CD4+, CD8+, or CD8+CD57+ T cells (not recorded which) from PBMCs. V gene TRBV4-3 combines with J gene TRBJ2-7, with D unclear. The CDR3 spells CASSQDFGVSYEQYF. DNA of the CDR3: TGCGCCAGCAGCCAAGATTTTGGGGTCTCCTACGAGCAGTACTTC.